This TCR beta chain was sequenced during a study of PD-L1 blockade in urothelial cancer. Background on the study: Males with bladder-origin urothelial cancer constituted about 90% of the roughly 30 patients.

The germline CDR1 and CDR2 sequences are LNHDA and SQIVND (reference sequence). The CDR3 extends over 12 amino acids. With 8 bases removed from V and 4 bases from J, the gap between germline ends came to 9 bases. Assay: immunoSEQ multiplex PCR; the TCRdb copy retains only in-frame clones and omits some. The profile shows about 45,000 clones, 83% of them singletons. Regarding time point: peripheral blood 6 weeks after treatment start. The input for sequencing was PBMCs, taken around atezolizumab (anti-PD-L1) treatment. The chain is built from TRBV19 and TRBJ1-5, with no clear D. This TCR was sampled from a man aged 60-69 years with urothelial cancer. CDR3 coding DNA: TGTGCCAGTTCAGACATAAATCAGCCCCAGCATTTT. Its protein product is CASSDINQPQHF.